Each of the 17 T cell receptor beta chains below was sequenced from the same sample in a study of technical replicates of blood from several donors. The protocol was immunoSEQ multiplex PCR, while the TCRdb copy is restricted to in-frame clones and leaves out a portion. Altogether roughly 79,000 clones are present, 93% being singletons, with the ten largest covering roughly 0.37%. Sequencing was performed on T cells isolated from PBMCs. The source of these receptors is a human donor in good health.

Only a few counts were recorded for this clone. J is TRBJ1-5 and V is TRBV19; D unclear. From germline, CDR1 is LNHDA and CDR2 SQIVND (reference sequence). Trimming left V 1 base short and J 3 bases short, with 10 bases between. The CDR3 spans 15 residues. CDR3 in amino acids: CASSIGRSNNQPQHF. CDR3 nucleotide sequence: TGTGCCAGTAGTATAGGGAGGAGTAACAATCAGCCCCAGCATTTT.

The CDR3 is CASSFDRVMDGYTF. CDR3 DNA: TGTGCCAGCAGCTTCGACAGGGTAATGGATGGCTACACCTTC. The chain combines TRBV7-9 with TRBJ1-2; 7 bases align to TRBD1. Per germline, CDR1 SEHNR and CDR2 FQNEAQ (reference sequence). This CDR3 is built from 14 residues. Trimming at V came to 3 bases and at J to 6 bases, leaving 7 bases not matched to a gene.

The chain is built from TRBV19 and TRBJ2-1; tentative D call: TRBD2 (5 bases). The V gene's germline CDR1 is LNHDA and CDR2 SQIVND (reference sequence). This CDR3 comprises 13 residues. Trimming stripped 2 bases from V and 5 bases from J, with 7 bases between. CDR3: CASSILSDNEQFF. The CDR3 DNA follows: TGTGCCAGTAGTATACTTAGCGACAATGAGCAGTTCTTC. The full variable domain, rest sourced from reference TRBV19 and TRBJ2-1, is DGGITQSPKYLFRKEGQNVTLSCEQNLNHDAMYWYRQDPGQGLRLIYYSQIVNDFQKGDIAEGYSVSREKKESFPLTVTSAQKNPTAFYLCASSILSDNEQFFGPGTRLTVL.

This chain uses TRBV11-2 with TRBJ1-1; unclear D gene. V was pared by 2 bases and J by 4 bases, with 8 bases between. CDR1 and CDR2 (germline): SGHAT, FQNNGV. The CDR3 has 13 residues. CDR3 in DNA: TGTGCCAGCAGCTTAAGTGATAGCACTGAAGCTTTCTTT. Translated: CASSLSDSTEAFF.

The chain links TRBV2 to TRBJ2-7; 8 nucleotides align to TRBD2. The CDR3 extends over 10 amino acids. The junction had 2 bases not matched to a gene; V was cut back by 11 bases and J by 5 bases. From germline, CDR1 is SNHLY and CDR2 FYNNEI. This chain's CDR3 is CARGGHEQYF. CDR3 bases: TGTGCCCGGGGGGGCCACGAGCAGTACTTC.

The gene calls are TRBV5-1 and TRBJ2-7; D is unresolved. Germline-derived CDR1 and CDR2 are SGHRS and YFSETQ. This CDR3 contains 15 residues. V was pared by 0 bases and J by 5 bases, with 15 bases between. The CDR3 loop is CASSLDQSPRDEQYF. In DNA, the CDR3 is TGCGCCAGCAGCTTGGATCAGTCCCCCCGGGACGAGCAGTACTTC. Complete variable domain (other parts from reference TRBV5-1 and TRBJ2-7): KAGVTQTPRYLIKTRGQQVTLSCSPISGHRSVSWYQQTPGQGLQFLFEYFSETQRNKGNFPGRFSGRQFSNSRSEMNVSTLELGDSALYLCASSLDQSPRDEQYFGPGTRLTVT.

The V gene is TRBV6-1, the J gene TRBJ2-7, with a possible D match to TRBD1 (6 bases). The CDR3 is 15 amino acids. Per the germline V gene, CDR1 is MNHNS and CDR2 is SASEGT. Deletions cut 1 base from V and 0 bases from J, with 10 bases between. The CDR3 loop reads CASSEDGTSSYEQYF. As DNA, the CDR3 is TGTGCCAGCAGTGAAGACGGGACAAGCTCCTACGAGCAGTACTTC.

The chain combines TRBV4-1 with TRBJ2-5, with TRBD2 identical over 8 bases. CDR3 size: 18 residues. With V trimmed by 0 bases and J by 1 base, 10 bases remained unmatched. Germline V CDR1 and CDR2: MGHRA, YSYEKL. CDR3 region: CASSQDFSPAGVQETQYF. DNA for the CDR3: TGCGCCAGCAGCCAAGATTTTTCCCCAGCGGGAGTCCAAGAGACCCAGTACTTC.

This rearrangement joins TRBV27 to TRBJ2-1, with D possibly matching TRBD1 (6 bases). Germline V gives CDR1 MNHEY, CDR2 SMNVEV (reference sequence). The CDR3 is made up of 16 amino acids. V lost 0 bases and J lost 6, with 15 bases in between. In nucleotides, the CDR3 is TGTGCCAGCAGTTTATCGGCAGGGGAGTTTTCCAATGAGCAGTTCTTC. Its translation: CASSLSAGEFSNEQFF.

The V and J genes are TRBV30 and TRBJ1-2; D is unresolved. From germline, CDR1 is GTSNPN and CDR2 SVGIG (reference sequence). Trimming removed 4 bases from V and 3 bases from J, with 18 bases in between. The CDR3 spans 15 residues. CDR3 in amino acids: CAWNREEGMHYGYTF. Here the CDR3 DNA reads TGTGCCTGGAATCGGGAGGAGGGAATGCACTATGGCTACACCTTC.

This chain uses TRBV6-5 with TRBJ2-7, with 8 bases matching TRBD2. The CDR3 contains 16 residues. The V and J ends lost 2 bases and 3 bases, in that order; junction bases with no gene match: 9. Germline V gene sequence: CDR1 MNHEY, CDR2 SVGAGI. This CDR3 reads CASSYLGRESRYEQYF. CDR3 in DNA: TGTGCCAGCAGTTACCTCGGGAGGGAATCGCGCTACGAGCAGTACTTC.

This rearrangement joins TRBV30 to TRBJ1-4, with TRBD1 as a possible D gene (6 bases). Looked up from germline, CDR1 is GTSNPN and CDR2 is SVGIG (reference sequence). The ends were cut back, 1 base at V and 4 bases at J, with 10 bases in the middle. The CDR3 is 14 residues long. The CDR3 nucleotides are TGTGCCTGGAGTGCCGACAGGTATAATGAAAAACTGTTTTTT. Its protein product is CAWSADRYNEKLFF.

CDR3 amino acids: CASSLVGRVTGELFF. For the CDR3, the DNA is TGTGCCAGCAGCTTAGTAGGCAGGGTGACCGGGGAGCTGTTTTTT. The rearrangement links TRBV7-2 to TRBJ2-2; tentatively, D is TRBD1 (5 bases). The CDR3 contains 15 residues. The germline V gene has CDR1 SGHTA and CDR2 FQGNSA. Trimming cost V 1 base and J 5 bases, with 11 bases left between them.

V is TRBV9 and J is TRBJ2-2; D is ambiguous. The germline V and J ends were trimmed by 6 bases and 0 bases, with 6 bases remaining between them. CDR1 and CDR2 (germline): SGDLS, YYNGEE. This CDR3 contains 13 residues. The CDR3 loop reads CASTRTNTGELFF. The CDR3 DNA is TGTGCCAGCACGAGGACGAACACCGGGGAGCTGTTTTTT.

CDR3 residues: CASSRPEVQGALGANVLTF. The CDR3 nucleotides are TGTGCCAGCAGCCGCCCGGAGGTGCAGGGGGCTTTGGGGGCCAACGTCCTGACTTTC. The chain uses TRBV7-8 and TRBJ2-6, with TRBD1 matching 8 bases. This CDR3 is 19 amino acids long. Trimming removed 5 bases from V and 4 bases from J; junction bases left unmatched: 16. CDR1 SGHVS and CDR2 FQNEAQ come from the germline V gene.

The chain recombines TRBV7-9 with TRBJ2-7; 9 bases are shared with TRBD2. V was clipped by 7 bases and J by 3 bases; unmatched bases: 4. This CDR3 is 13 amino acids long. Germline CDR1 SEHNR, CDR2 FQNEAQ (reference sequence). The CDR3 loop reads CASTGAGGYEQYF. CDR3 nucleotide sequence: TGTGCCAGCACCGGAGCGGGAGGCTACGAGCAGTACTTC.

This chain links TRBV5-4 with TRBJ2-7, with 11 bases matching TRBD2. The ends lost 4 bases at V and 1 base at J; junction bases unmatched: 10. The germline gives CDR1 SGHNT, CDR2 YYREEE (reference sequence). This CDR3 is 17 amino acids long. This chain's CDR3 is CASSLGTSGAVSYEQYF. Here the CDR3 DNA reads TGTGCCAGCAGCCTCGGGACTAGCGGAGCAGTGTCCTACGAGCAGTACTTC.